The 30 T cell receptor beta chains reported below all come from one sample, sequenced in a study of control samples from healthy donors and cancer patients. Data came from immunoSEQ multiplex PCR; TCRdb stores just in-frame clones and leaves some out. Of some 79,000 clones in the sample, about 88% are singletons; the top ten hold about 7.1%. Material: blood. The receptors originated from a man in his fifties in good health.

This clone was seen a single time. One junction end does not reproduce the germline sequence, and a read error may be involved. The chain joins TRBV30 to TRBJ1-1; 8 nucleotides align to TRBD1. From germline, CDR1 is GTSNPN and CDR2 SVGIG (reference sequence). The CDR3 totals 11 residues. The CDR3 DNA reads TGTGTCTGGAGTGCTGACAGGGGAGCTTTCTTT. Translation: CVWSADRGAFF.

This chain uses TRBV4-1 with TRBJ1-2; 7 bases line up with TRBD1. This CDR3 comprises 15 residues. The trim removed 3 bases at V and 5 bases at J, leaving 9 bases unmatched. Germline CDR1 reads MGHRA; CDR2 reads YSYEKL. The CDR3 sequence is CASSQPGGRFYGYTF. As DNA, the CDR3 is TGCGCCAGCAGCCAGCCAGGGGGGAGGTTTTATGGCTACACCTTC.

This clone has just one count. The chain uses TRBV27 and TRBJ1-2; D is possibly TRBD1 (6 bases). Trimming took off 6 bases at V and 4 bases at J, with 18 bases between the two ends. The CDR3 runs 15 residues. CDR1 and CDR2 from the germline V gene are MNHEY and SMNVEV (reference sequence). The CDR3 reads CASSERGGRVYGYTF. Here the CDR3 DNA reads TGTGCCAGCAGCGAGAGGGGGGGGCGGGTCTATGGCTACACCTTC.

The V call is TRBV7-2, the J call TRBJ2-2; D is unclear. Germline CDR1 and CDR2: SGHTA and FQGNSA. V was clipped by 3 bases and J by 2 bases, with 7 bases between them. CDR3 size: 14 residues. CDR3 DNA sequence: TGTGCCAGCAGCTTCTCCGGTAACACCGGGGAGCTGTTTTTT. Translated, it gives CASSFSGNTGELFF.

The gene calls are TRBV2 and TRBJ1-2; D is unresolved. The CDR3 is 13 residues long. The V gene lost 1 base and the J gene lost 4 bases, with 7 bases spanning the gap. The germline CDR1 and CDR2 sequences are SNHLY and FYNNEI. As DNA, the CDR3 is TGTGCCAGCAGTGAAGGCGGACCCTATGGCTACACCTTC. As protein: CASSEGGPYGYTF.

The chain recombines TRBV10-1 with TRBJ2-1; maybe TRBD1 (6 bases). Trimming cost V 3 bases and J 8 bases, with 17 bases left between them. CDR3 size: 15 residues. Germline lookup yields CDR1 WNHNN and CDR2 SYGVQD (reference sequence). The CDR3 region is CASSDHRVLGDEQFF. The CDR3 DNA reads TGCGCCAGCAGTGACCACAGGGTGCTGGGCGATGAGCAGTTCTTC.

The J gene is TRBJ1-1, the V gene TRBV12-3 or TRBV12-4, with a tentative D call TRBD1 (6 bases). The CDR3 sequence is 12 residues long. V gave up 3 bases and J gave up 11 bases, with 13 bases separating them. CDR3 region: CASSFRGGSAFF. As DNA, the CDR3 is TGTGCCAGCAGTTTTAGGGGGGGCTCGGCTTTCTTT.

V usage is TRBV30 and J usage is TRBJ1-5; D perhaps matches TRBD1 (5 bases). Trimming removed 7 bases at V and 4 bases at J, with 23 bases between. The CDR3 has 16 residues. Germline CDR1 reads GTSNPN; CDR2 reads SVGIG (reference sequence). CDR3 residues: CAYSSGGSPLNQPQHF. As DNA, the CDR3 is TGTGCCTACTCCTCGGGGGGGAGTCCCCTGAATCAGCCCCAGCATTTT.

Comments on this clone: Relative to the germline gene, one junction end is altered; a read error may explain this. V and J are TRBV4-3 and TRBJ1-4, with D possibly TRBD1 on 5 matching bases. This CDR3 has 14 residues. Germline CDR1 LGHNA, CDR2 YSLEER. The CDR3 loop is CASSQDGGDERLFF. The CDR3 nucleotides read TGCGCCAGCAGCCAAGACGGGGGGGATGAAAGACTGTTTTTT.

V usage is TRBV12-5 and J usage is TRBJ2-3; 13 bases align to TRBD2. The CDR3 runs 16 residues. V was pared by 5 bases and J by 3 bases, with 5 bases of the junction left unmatched. Germline V CDR1 and CDR2: LGHNT, FRNRAP. The CDR3 DNA sequence: TGTGCTAGTGGTCCAACTAGCGGGGGGGCAACAGATACGCAGTATTTT. Translation gives CASGPTSGGATDTQYF.

The chain couples TRBV14 to TRBJ2-7; 7 nucleotides agree with TRBD2. V trimming: 0 bases; J trimming: 7 bases; junction bases outside the gene matches: 9. The germline gives CDR1 SGHDN, CDR2 FVKESK. The CDR3 is 15 amino acids. The CDR3 DNA follows: TGTGCCAGCAGCCAAGATCGGCGGGGGACGGGGGAGCAGTACTTC. Translated: CASSQDRRGTGEQYF.

The gene calls are TRBV7-2 and TRBJ2-4; D possibly corresponds to TRBD2 (6 bases). CDR1 and CDR2 (germline): SGHTA, FQGNSA. This CDR3 region has 15 residues. Trimming pared 7 bases from V and 0 bases from J, leaving 13 bases between. CDR3 in amino acids: CASTLGTLAKNIQYF. The CDR3 DNA reads TGTGCCAGCACCCTCGGGACTCTAGCCAAAAACATTCAGTACTTC.

The chain employs TRBV3-1 (or the pseudogene TRBV3-2) and TRBJ1-4, with D maybe TRBD1 (6 bases). The V gene lost 0 bases and the J gene lost 7 bases, with 12 bases spanning the gap. This CDR3 spans 15 amino acids. The germline gives CDR1 LGHDT, CDR2 YNNKEL (reference sequence). The DNA for the CDR3 is TGTGCCAGCAGCCAAGATCGGGGGGCTGGTGAAAAACTGTTTTTT. Protein: CASSQDRGAGEKLFF.

The chain uses TRBV24-1 and TRBJ2-1, with 7 positions matching TRBD1. V gave up 4 bases and J gave up 9 bases; unmatched junction bases: 11. Looked up from germline, CDR1 is KGHDR and CDR2 is SFDVKD. CDR3 length equals 15 residues. The CDR3 sequence: CATSDSGTAPFEQFF. The CDR3 DNA reads TGTGCCACCAGTGACTCCGGGACAGCCCCCTTTGAGCAGTTCTTC.

This clone was seen a handful of times. This chain joins TRBV20-1 and TRBJ1-1; possibly TRBD1 for D (6 bases). The V and J ends lost 3 bases and 1 base respectively, with 21 bases between them. The CDR3 extends over 17 amino acids. Germline V gene lookup returns CDR1 DFQATT and CDR2 SNEGSKA (reference sequence). DNA for the CDR3: TGCAGTGCTAGTCCCAGAGGAACAGGGAACCAGAACACTGAAGCTTTCTTT. Translating it yields CSASPRGTGNQNTEAFF.

J is TRBJ1-5 and V is TRBV7-2, with D hard to call. The CDR3 loop spans 13 amino acids. Trimming pared 3 bases from V and 4 bases from J, leaving 7 bases between. Germline CDR1 is SGHTA and CDR2 is FQGNSA. CDR3 sequence (DNA): TGTGCCAGCAGCTTGACTGTGAATCAGCCCCAGCATTTT. This sequence encodes CASSLTVNQPQHF.

The sample holds one count of this clone. This rearrangement joins TRBV3-1 (or the pseudogene TRBV3-2) to TRBJ1-6; D unclear. The germline V and J ends were trimmed by 6 bases and 8 bases, with 20 bases remaining between them. Germline V gene lookup returns CDR1 LGHDT and CDR2 YNNKEL (reference sequence). CDR3 length: 16 amino acids. The CDR3: CASSRPVTGLDSPLHF. The CDR3 DNA sequence: TGTGCCAGCAGTCGACCGGTCACGGGGTTGGATTCACCCCTCCACTTT.

The chain couples TRBV10-3 to TRBJ2-3; D might be TRBD2 (6 bases). V was pared by 10 bases and J by 2 bases, with 13 bases between. This CDR3 is 13 amino acids long. Looked up from germline, CDR1 is ENHRY and CDR2 is SYGVKD. CDR3 nucleotides: TGTGCCAGCAAGGGGACTGACACAGATACGCAGTATTTT. Encoded protein: CASKGTDTDTQYF.

This clone was recorded once. The chain uses TRBV7-9 and TRBJ1-1, with a possible D match to TRBD1 (6 bases). Trimming removed 4 bases from V and 7 bases from J, with 13 bases in between. Per germline, CDR1 SEHNR and CDR2 FQNEAQ (reference sequence). This CDR3 region has 13 residues. CDR3: CASSSAGDGEAFF. The CDR3 coding sequence is TGTGCCAGCAGCTCGGCAGGGGATGGTGAAGCTTTCTTT.

This clone is labeled medium-sized. The rearrangement uses TRBV24-1 and TRBJ2-1; TRBD1 is a possible D gene (5 bases). Trimming removed 6 bases at V and 1 base at J, with 15 bases between. Germline V lookup: CDR1 KGHDR, CDR2 SFDVKD. The CDR3 is made up of 16 amino acids. The CDR3 DNA sequence: TGTGCCACCAGTACCCCGGACACCCGATCCTACAATGAGCAGTTCTTC. Its translation is CATSTPDTRSYNEQFF.

This clone was seen a few times. The chain carries TRBV5-6 and TRBJ1-5; no definite D call. In germline, CDR1 is SGHDT, CDR2 YYEEEE. Trimming took 5 bases from V and 9 from J, leaving 12 bases between them. The CDR3 runs to 12 residues. The CDR3 reads CASRGRLGPQHF. CDR3 DNA sequence: TGTGCCAGCAGGGGGAGGCTAGGGCCCCAGCATTTT.

This rearrangement joins TRBV29-1 to TRBJ2-3; 11 bases map to TRBD2. Trimming at V came to 6 bases and at J to 3 bases, leaving 8 bases not matched to a gene. Germline V lookup: CDR1 SQVTM, CDR2 ANQGSEA. This CDR3 has 15 amino acids. DNA for the CDR3: TGCAGCGTGGATCCTAGCGGGGGGAAGACAGATACGCAGTATTTT. Its translation is CSVDPSGGKTDTQYF.

Only one count was recorded for this clone. This sequence joins TRBV7-9 and TRBJ2-7; the D is unclear. This CDR3 contains 14 residues. The V end was cut by 5 bases, the J end by 3 bases, with 14 bases between. Germline values: CDR1 SEHNR, CDR2 FQNEAQ (reference sequence). CDR3 coding DNA: TGTGCCAGCAGCCAACTGACACGGAACTACGAGCAGTACTTC. Translating it yields CASSQLTRNYEQYF. The full variable domain, rest sourced from reference TRBV7-9 and TRBJ2-7, is DTGVSQNPRHKITKRGQNVTFRCDPISEHNRLYWYRQTLGQGPEFLTYFQNEAQLEKSRLLSDRFSAERPKGSFSTLEIQRTEQGDSAMYLCASSQLTRNYEQYFGPGTRLTVT.

CDR3 in amino acids: CAWSLQGGEKLFF. CDR3 sequence (DNA): TGTGCCTGGAGTCTTCAGGGGGGCGAAAAACTGTTTTTT. The V and J genes are TRBV30 and TRBJ1-4; 7 bases are a match to TRBD1. CDR3 length: 13 residues. J lost 8 bases, V lost 2 bases, and 5 bases had no gene match. CDR1 GTSNPN and CDR2 SVGIG come from the germline V gene (reference sequence).

The genes are TRBV2 and TRBJ2-5; D not certain. The CDR3 contains 15 residues. Per the germline V gene, CDR1 is SNHLY and CDR2 is FYNNEI. V was pared by 0 bases and J by 2 bases, with 10 bases between. The DNA of the CDR3 is TGTGCCAGCAGTGAAGCAATGTTACTTCAAGAGACCCAGTACTTC. Its protein product is CASSEAMLLQETQYF.

This rearrangement joins TRBV27 to TRBJ2-3; tentative D call: TRBD1 (6 bases). Trimming took off 3 bases at V and 5 bases at J, with 18 bases between the two ends. The germline gives CDR1 MNHEY, CDR2 SMNVEV (reference sequence). The CDR3 sequence is 16 residues long. The CDR3 loop reads CASSFKPDRFQDTQYF. The DNA for the CDR3 is TGTGCCAGCAGTTTCAAGCCCGACAGGTTTCAAGATACGCAGTATTTT.

The V gene is TRBV3-1 (or the pseudogene TRBV3-2), the J gene TRBJ2-3; D ambiguous. Trimming removed 3 bases from V and 1 base from J, with 20 bases in between. Germline V gene sequence: CDR1 LGHDT, CDR2 YNNKEL (reference sequence). The CDR3 covers 18 residues. DNA of the CDR3: TGTGCCAGCAGCCATCGAATCCAGGCTGGCCCTGGCACAGATACGCAGTATTTT. Protein: CASSHRIQAGPGTDTQYF.

The chain has TRBV7-8 and TRBJ2-2; D not certain. V lost 1 base to trimming and J lost 4 bases, with 10 bases between them. The germline V gene has CDR1 SGHVS and CDR2 FQNEAQ. The CDR3 covers 15 residues. CDR3 sequence reads: CASSLGSGGTGELFF. CDR3 DNA: TGTGCCAGCAGCTTAGGGTCCGGCGGCACCGGGGAGCTGTTTTTT.

The V gene is TRBV30, the J gene TRBJ1-5; D is perhaps TRBD1 (5 bases). V was trimmed by 1 base and J by 7 bases, leaving 17 bases between them. Germline V gene data show CDR1 as GTSNPN and CDR2 as SVGIG (reference sequence). The CDR3 runs 15 residues. The DNA for the CDR3 is TGTGCCTGGAGTGCCGACGTAGGGGCAGGGCAGCCCCAGCATTTT. This translates into CAWSADVGAGQPQHF.

In DNA, the CDR3 is TGCAGCGTTGTGGAAATGTCCTCTGGAAACACCATATATTTT. As protein: CSVVEMSSGNTIYF. The V call is TRBV29-1, the J call TRBJ1-3; D not certain. Per the germline V gene, CDR1 is SQVTM and CDR2 is ANQGSEA. Between the trimmed V and J ends, which lost 4 bases and 0 bases, there was a span of 10 bases. The CDR3 sequence is 14 residues long.